This T cell receptor beta chain was captured in a study of CD8 T cells in ankylosing spondylitis. This clonotype was counted between two and nine times. The antigen remains undetermined. MiXCR, applied by TCRdb to the 5' RACE reads, yields one record per CDR3 protein. The sample yields about 540,000 distinct CDR3 sequences, approximately 11% seen once. Germline CDR1 and CDR2: SGHRS and YFSETQ. This CDR3 has 16 amino acids. Trimming at V came to 2 bases and at J to 4 bases, leaving 5 bases not matched to a gene. Study outcomes and limitations: What seemed typical of ankylosing spondylitis blood was a TCR beta motif built from eight highly homologous variants.

The sample was blood, either unsorted or a sorted T cell fraction (not recorded which). This clonotype was sampled from a male donor with ankylosing spondylitis. The rearrangement uses TRBV5-1 and TRBJ2-5; 13 nucleotides match TRBD2. In nucleotides, the CDR3 is TGCGCCAGCAGCTTTCAACTAGCGGGAGGGTCAGAGACCCAGTACTTC. Encoded protein: CASSFQLAGGSETQYF.